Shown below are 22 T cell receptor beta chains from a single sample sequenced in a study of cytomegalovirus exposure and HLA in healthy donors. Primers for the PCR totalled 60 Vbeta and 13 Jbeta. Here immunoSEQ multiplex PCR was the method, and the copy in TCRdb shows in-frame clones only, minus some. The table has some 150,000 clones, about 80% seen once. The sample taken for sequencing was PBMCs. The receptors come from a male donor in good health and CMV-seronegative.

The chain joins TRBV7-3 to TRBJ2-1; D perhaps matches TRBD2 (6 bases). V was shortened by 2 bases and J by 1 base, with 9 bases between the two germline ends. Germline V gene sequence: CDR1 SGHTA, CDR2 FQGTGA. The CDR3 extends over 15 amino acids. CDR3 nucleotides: TGTGCCAGCAGCTTAGCGGGGCGATCCTACAATGAGCAGTTCTTC. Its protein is CASSLAGRSYNEQFF.

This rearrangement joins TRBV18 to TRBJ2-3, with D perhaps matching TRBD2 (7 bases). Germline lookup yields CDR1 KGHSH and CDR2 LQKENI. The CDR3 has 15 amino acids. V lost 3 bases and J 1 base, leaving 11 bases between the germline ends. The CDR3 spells CASSPWEGGTDTQYF. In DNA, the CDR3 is TGTGCCAGCTCACCCTGGGAGGGGGGCACAGATACGCAGTATTTT.

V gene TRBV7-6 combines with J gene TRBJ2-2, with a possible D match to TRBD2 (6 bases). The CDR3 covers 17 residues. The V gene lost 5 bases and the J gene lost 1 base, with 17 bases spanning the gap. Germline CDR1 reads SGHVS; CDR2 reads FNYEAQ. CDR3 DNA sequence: TGTGCCAGCAGCCCCCTGGTGTTAGCGGAGAACACCGGGGAGCTGTTTTTT. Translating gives CASSPLVLAENTGELFF.

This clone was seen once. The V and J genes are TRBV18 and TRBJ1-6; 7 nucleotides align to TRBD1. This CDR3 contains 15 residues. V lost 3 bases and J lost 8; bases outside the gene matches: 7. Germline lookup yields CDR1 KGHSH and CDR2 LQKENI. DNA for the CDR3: TGTGCCAGCTCACCCGAAACAGGGGCCTATTCACCCCTCCACTTT. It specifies CASSPETGAYSPLHF.

The CDR3 protein is CASSPAGGQNEQFF. Written as DNA, the CDR3 is TGTGCCAGCAGTCCAGCGGGGGGGCAAAATGAGCAGTTCTTC. The V call is TRBV6-4, the J call TRBJ2-1; 10 bases align to TRBD2. This CDR3 has 14 residues. V gave up 5 bases and J gave up 7 bases; unmatched junction bases: 5. In germline, CDR1 is MRHNA, CDR2 SNTAGT.

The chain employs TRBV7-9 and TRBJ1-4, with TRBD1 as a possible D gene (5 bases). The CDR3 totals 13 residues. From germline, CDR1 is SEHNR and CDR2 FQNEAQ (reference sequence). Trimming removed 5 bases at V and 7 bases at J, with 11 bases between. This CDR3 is CASSPGVGEKLFF. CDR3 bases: TGTGCCAGCAGCCCGGGGGTCGGTGAAAAACTGTTTTTT.

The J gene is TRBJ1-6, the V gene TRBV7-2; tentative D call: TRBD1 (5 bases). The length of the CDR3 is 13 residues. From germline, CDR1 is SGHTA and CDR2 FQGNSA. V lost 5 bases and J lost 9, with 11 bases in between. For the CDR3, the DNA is TGTGCCAGCAGCGCGGGACTACGTTCACCCCTCCACTTT. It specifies CASSAGLRSPLHF.

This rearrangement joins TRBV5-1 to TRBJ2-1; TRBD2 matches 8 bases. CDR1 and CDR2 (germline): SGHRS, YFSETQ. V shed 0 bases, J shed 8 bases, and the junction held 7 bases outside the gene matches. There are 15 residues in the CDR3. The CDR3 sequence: CASSLVGGRFDEQFF. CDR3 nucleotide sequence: TGCGCCAGCAGCTTGGTAGGCGGGAGGTTCGATGAGCAGTTCTTC. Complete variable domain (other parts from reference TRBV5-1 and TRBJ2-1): KAGVTQTPRYLIKTRGQQVTLSCSPISGHRSVSWYQQTPGQGLQFLFEYFSETQRNKGNFPGRFSGRQFSNSRSEMNVSTLELGDSALYLCASSLVGGRFDEQFFGPGTRLTVL.

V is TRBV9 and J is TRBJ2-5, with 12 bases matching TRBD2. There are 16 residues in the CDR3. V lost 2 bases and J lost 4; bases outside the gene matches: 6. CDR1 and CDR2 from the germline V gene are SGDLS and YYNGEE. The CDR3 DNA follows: TGTGCCAGCAGCGTCCAGACTAGCGGGGGTGCAGAGACCCAGTACTTC. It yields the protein CASSVQTSGGAETQYF.

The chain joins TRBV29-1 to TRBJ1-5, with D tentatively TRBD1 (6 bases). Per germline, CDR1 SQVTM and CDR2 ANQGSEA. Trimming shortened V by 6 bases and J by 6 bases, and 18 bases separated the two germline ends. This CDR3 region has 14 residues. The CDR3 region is CSVSTGTVGQPQHF. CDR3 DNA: TGCAGCGTATCGACAGGAACAGTCGGTCAGCCCCAGCATTTT.

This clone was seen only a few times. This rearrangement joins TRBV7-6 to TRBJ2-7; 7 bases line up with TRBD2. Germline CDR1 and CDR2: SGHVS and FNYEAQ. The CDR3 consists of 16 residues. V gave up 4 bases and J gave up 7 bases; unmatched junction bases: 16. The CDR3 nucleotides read TGTGCCAGCAGCTCGCTGCCGGGACTACCTTTGGGGGAGCAGTACTTC. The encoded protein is CASSSLPGLPLGEQYF.

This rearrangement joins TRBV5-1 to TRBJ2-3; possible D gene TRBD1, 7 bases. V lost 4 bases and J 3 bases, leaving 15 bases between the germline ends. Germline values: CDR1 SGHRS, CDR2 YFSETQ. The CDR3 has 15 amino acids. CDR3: CASSHGGGRTDTQYF. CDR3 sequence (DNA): TGCGCCAGCAGCCATGGAGGGGGCCGGACAGATACGCAGTATTTT.

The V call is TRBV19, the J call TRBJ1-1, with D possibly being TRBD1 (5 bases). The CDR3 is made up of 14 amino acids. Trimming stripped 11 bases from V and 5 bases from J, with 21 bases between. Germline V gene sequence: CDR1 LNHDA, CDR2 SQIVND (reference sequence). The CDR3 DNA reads TGTGCCGCCCGGGACTCAGCCTGGGGGACTGAAGCTTTCTTT. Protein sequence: CAARDSAWGTEAFF.

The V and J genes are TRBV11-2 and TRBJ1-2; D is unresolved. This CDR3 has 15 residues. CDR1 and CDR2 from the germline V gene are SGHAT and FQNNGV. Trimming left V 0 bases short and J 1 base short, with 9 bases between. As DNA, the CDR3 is TGTGCCAGCAGCTTAGATTTTGCGGTTAACTATGGCTACACCTTC. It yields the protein CASSLDFAVNYGYTF.

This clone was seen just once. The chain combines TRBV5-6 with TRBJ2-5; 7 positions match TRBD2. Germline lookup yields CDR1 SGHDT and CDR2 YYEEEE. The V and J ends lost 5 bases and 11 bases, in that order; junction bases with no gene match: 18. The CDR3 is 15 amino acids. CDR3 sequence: CASSLAPAGAEEQYF. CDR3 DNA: TGTGCCAGCAGTCTTGCCCCGGCGGGAGCGGAGGAGCAGTACTTC.

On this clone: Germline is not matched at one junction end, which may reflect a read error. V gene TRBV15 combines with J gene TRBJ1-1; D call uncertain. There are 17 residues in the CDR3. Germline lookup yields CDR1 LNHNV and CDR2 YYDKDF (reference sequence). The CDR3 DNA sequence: TGTGCCACCAGCACACCCCGTGCAGGTATTTGGAACTCTGAAGCTTTCTTT. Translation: CATSTPRAGIWNSEAFF.

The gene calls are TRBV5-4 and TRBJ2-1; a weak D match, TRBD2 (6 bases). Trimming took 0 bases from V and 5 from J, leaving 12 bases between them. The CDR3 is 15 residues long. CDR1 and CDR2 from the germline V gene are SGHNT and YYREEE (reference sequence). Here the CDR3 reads CASSLGLGLNNEQFF. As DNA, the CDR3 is TGTGCCAGCAGCTTGGGACTAGGGCTGAACAATGAGCAGTTCTTC.

The CDR3 spells CASSLDPGATGELFF. In nucleotides, the CDR3 is TGTGCCAGCAGCTTAGACCCGGGTGCCACCGGGGAGCTGTTTTTT. The chain carries TRBV11-2 and TRBJ2-2; D remains unclear. Trimming cost V 0 bases and J 4 bases, with 9 bases left between them. This CDR3 contains 15 residues. Per germline, CDR1 SGHAT and CDR2 FQNNGV.

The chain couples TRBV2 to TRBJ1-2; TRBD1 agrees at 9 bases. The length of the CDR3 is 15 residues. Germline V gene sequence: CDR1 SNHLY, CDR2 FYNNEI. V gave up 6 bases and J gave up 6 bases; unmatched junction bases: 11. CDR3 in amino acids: CASRLTPTGGHGYTF. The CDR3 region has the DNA TGTGCCAGCAGGCTGACCCCCACAGGGGGCCATGGCTACACCTTC.

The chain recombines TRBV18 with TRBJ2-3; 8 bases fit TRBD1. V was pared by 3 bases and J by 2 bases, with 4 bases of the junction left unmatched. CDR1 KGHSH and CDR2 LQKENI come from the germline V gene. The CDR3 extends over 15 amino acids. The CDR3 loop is CASSPDRATTDTQYF. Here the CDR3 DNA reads TGTGCCAGCTCACCGGACAGGGCGACCACAGATACGCAGTATTTT.

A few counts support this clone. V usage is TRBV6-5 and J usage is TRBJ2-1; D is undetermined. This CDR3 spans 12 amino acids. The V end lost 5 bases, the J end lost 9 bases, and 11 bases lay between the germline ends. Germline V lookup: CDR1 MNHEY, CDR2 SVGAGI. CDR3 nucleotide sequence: TGTGCCAGCAGTCGGGTGAACGGTGAGCAGTTCTTC. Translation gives CASSRVNGEQFF.

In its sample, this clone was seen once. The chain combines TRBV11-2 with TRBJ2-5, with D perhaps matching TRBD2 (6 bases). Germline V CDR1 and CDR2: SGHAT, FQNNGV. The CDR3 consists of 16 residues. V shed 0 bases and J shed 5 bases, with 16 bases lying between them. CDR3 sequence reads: CASSLEAVRGRETQYF. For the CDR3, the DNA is TGTGCCAGCAGCTTAGAGGCGGTGCGGGGTCGGGAGACCCAGTACTTC.